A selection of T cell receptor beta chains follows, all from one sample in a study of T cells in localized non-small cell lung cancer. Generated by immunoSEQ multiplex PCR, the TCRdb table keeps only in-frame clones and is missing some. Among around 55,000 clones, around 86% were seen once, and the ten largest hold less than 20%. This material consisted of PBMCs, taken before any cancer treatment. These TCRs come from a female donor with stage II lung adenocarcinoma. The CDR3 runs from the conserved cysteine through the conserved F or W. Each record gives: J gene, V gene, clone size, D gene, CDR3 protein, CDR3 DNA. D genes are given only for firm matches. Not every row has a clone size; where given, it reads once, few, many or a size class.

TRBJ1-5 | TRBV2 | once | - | CASSESMTRQPQHF | TGTGCCAGCAGTGAATCAATGACCCGTCAGCCCCAGCATTTT
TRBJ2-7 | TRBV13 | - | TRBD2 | CASSLPGGSYEQYF | TGTGCCAGCAGCTTACCGGGGGGGTCCTACGAGCAGTACTTC
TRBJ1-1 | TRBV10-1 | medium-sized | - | CASKARENTEAFF | TGCGCCAGCAAAGCCAGGGAGAACACTGAAGCTTTCTTT
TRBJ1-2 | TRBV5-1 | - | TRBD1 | CASSSLDSGTAHYTF | TGCGCCAGCAGCTCCTTGGACTCCGGGACAGCCCATTACACCTTC
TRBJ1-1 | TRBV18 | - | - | CASFSGVNTEAFF | TGTGCCAGCTTTTCAGGGGTAAACACTGAAGCTTTCTTT
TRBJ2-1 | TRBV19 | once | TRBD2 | CASSILAAPEQFF | TGTGCCAGTAGTATACTAGCGGCCCCTGAGCAGTTCTTC
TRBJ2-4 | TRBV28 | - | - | CASSATTGLDIQYF | TGTGCCAGCAGTGCTACAACAGGGCTCGACATTCAGTACTTC
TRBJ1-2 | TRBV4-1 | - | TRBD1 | CASSQVRTGEYYGYTF | TGCGCCAGCAGCCAAGTACGGACAGGGGAATACTATGGCTACACCTTC
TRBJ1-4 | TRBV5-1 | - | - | CASSRTGENEKLFF | TGCGCCAGCAGCCGGACGGGAGAAAATGAAAAACTGTTTTTT
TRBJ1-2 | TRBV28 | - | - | CASSRKLGNYGYTF | TGTGCCAGCAGCAGGAAATTGGGAAACTATGGCTACACCTTC
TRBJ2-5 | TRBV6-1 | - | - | CASSEESLQETQYF | TGTGCCAGCAGTGAAGAATCACTCCAAGAGACCCAGTACTTC
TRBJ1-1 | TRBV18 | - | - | CASSTLGDAEAFF | TGTGCCAGCTCAACACTGGGGGACGCTGAAGCTTTCTTT
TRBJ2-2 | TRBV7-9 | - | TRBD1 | CASTRQGANGELFF | TGTGCCAGCACAAGACAGGGGGCGAACGGGGAGCTGTTTTTT
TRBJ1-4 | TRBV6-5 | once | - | CASSYRGSNEKLFF | TGTGCCAGCAGTTATAGGGGTTCTAATGAAAAACTGTTTTTT
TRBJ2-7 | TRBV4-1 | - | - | CASSEDRDYEQYF | TGCGCCAGCAGCGAAGACCGGGACTACGAGCAGTACTTC
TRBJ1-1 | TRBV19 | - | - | CASQPRQLLNTEAFF | TGTGCCAGTCAACCCCGACAGCTTTTGAACACTGAAGCTTTCTTT
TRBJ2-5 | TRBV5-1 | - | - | CASSWRDAEEETQYF | TGCGCCAGCAGCTGGCGGGACGCTGAGGAAGAGACCCAGTACTTC
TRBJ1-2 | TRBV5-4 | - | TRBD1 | CASSQGQGANYGYTF | TGTGCCAGCAGCCAGGGACAGGGAGCTAACTATGGCTACACCTTC
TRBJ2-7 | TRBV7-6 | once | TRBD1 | CASSPRTGSYEQYF | TGTGCCAGCAGCCCTCGGACAGGTTCCTACGAGCAGTACTTC
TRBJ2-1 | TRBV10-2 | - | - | CASSVADSYNEQFF | TGCGCCAGCAGTGTGGCAGACTCCTACAATGAGCAGTTCTTC
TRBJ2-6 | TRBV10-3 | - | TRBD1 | CAINRQGTGANVLTF | TGTGCCATCAACCGACAGGGGACCGGGGCCAACGTCCTGACTTTC
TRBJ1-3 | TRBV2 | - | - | CASSRRQMISGNTIYF | TGTGCCAGCAGTAGGCGACAGATGATCTCTGGAAACACCATATATTTT
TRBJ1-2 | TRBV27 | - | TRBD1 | CASSQTGGGYGYTF | TGTGCCAGCAGTCAGACAGGGGGCGGCTATGGCTACACCTTC
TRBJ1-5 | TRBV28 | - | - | CASSSRTAWSNQPQHF | TGTGCCAGCAGTTCAAGGACAGCTTGGAGCAATCAGCCCCAGCATTTT
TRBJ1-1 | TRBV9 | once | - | CASSVAPDGTEAFF | TGTGCCAGCAGCGTAGCCCCCGATGGCACTGAAGCTTTCTTT
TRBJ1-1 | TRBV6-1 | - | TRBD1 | CASSLEGGANSAFF | TGTGCCAGCAGTCTCGAAGGGGGCGCAAATTCAGCTTTCTTT
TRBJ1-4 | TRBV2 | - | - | CASSSTDSRLFF | TGTGCCAGCAGTTCAACCGACTCCCGACTGTTTTTT
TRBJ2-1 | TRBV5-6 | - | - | CASSREQVYVHEQFF | TGTGCCAGCAGCCGCGAACAAGTCTATGTCCATGAGCAGTTCTTC
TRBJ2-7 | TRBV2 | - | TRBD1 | CASRGQGADEQYF | TGTGCCAGCAGGGGACAGGGGGCCGACGAGCAGTACTTC
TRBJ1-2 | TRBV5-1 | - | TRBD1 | CASSPGQGNYGYTF | TGCGCCAGCAGCCCCGGACAGGGTAACTATGGCTACACCTTC
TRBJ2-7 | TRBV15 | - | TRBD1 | CATSRGAGGNYEQYF | TGTGCCACCAGCAGGGGTGCAGGGGGCAACTACGAGCAGTACTTC
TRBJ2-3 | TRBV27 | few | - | CASSFTRSGTDTQYF | TGTGCCAGCAGTTTTACACGGTCGGGGACAGATACGCAGTATTTT
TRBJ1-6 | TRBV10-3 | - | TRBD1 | CAIRGQGENSPLHF | TGTGCCATCAGAGGACAGGGCGAAAATTCACCCCTCCACTTT
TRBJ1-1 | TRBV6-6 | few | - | CASSSGGMNTEAFF | TGTGCCAGCAGTTCCGGGGGCATGAACACTGAAGCTTTCTTT
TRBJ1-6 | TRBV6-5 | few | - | CASSYVGLNSPLHF | TGTGCCAGCAGTTACGTCGGCCTCAATTCACCCCTCCACTTT
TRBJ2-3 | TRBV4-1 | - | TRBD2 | CASSLPRTSGGDGAQYF | TGCGCCAGCAGCCTCCCCCGGACTAGCGGGGGGGATGGGGCGCAGTATTTT
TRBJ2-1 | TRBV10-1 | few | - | CASSEKTGVAYNEQFF | TGCGCCAGCAGTGAGAAGACCGGGGTGGCCTACAATGAGCAGTTCTTC
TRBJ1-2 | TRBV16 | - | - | CASSPRGGDYGYTF | TGTGCCAGCAGCCCTAGGGGAGGTGACTATGGCTACACCTTC
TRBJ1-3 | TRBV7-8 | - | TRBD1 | CASSQGASGNTIYF | TGTGCCAGCAGCCAGGGGGCTTCTGGAAACACCATATATTTT
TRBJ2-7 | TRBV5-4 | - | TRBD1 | CASSLVLGGHEQYF | TGTGCCAGCAGCTTGGTTTTAGGGGGCCACGAGCAGTACTTC
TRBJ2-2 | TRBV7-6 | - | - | CASSSSPGNTGELFF | TGTGCCAGCAGCTCTAGTCCGGGAAACACCGGGGAGCTGTTTTTT
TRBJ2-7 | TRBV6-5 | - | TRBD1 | CASSYDRDYEQYF | TGTGCCAGCAGTTATGACAGGGACTACGAGCAGTACTTC
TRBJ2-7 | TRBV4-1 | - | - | CASSLGGEQYF | TGCGCCAGCAGCCTTGGGGGCGAGCAGTACTTC
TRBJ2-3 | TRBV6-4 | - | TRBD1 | CASSRDSADTQYF | TGTGCCAGCAGCCGGGACAGCGCAGATACGCAGTATTTT
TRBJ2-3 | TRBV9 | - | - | CASSALSTRTQYF | TGTGCCAGCAGCGCCCTCTCCACCCGTACGCAGTATTTT
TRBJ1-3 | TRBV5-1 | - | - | CASSLGSSGGNTIYF | TGCGCCAGCAGCTTGGGTTCCTCTGGTGGAAACACCATATATTTT
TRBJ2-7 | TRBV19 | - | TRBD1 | CASSMSGQGPYEQYF | TGTGCCAGTAGTATGTCAGGACAGGGACCCTACGAGCAGTACTTC
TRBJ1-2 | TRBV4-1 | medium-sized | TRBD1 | CASSQDPATGASYGYTF | TGCGCCAGCAGCCAAGATCCCGCGACAGGGGCAAGCTATGGCTACACCTTC
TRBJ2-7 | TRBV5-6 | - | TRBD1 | CASSTDPRDRDDEQYF | TGTGCCAGCAGCACGGACCCCCGGGACAGGGATGACGAGCAGTACTTC
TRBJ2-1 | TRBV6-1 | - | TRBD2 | CASSETSGDNEQFF | TGTGCCAGCAGTGAGACTAGCGGGGACAATGAGCAGTTCTTC
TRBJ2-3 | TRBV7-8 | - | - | CASSLGFPRTDTQYF | TGTGCCAGCAGCTTAGGATTCCCACGCACAGATACGCAGTATTTT
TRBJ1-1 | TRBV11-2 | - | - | CASSLGQVAFF | TGTGCCAGCAGCTTAGGACAGGTAGCTTTCTTT
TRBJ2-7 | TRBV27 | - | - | CASSFRFPPGQLSYEQYF | TGTGCCAGCAGTTTTCGGTTCCCACCAGGACAGTTGAGCTACGAGCAGTACTTC
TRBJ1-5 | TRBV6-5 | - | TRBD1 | CASSRRDRDQPQHF | TGTGCCAGCAGTCGCAGGGACAGGGATCAGCCCCAGCATTTT
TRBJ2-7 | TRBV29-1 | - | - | CSVEGGGFREQYF | TGCAGCGTTGAAGGGGGCGGATTCCGCGAGCAGTACTTC
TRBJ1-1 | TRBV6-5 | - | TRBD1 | CATFPDRGGTEAFF | TGTGCCACTTTCCCCGACAGGGGCGGGACTGAAGCTTTCTTT
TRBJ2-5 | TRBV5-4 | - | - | CASSLPRVEETQYF | TGTGCCAGCAGCTTACCACGGGTCGAAGAGACCCAGTACTTC
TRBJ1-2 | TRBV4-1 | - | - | CASSPEWEDSIFYGYTF | TGCGCCAGCAGCCCCGAGTGGGAGGACAGCATTTTCTATGGCTACACCTTC
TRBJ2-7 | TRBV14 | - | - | CASRPRGASYEQYF | TGTGCCAGCAGACCACGGGGGGCATCCTACGAGCAGTACTTC